This T cell receptor (beta chain) was sequenced for a study of cytomegalovirus exposure and HLA in healthy donors. The V and J ends lost 6 bases and 1 base, in that order; junction bases with no gene match: 5. The CDR3 sequence is 15 residues long. Germline loops: CDR1 MNHEY, CDR2 SVGAGI. Amplification used 60 Vbeta primers and 13 Jbeta primers. Measured with immunoSEQ multiplex PCR; TCRdb has only the in-frame clones, and not every one. The sample has around 220,000 clones; around 83% are singletons. The sample was PBMCs. The clonotype originates from a girl under 18 in good health and CMV-seronegative. The chain couples TRBV6-5 to TRBJ2-1; 8 bases match TRBD2. The CDR3 DNA reads as TGTGCCAGCAGGCGGGGGGCGGGGTCCTACAATGAGCAGTTCTTC. It codes for CASRRGAGSYNEQFF.